This T cell receptor (beta chain) was identified during a study of blood T cell repertoires in COVID-19. The data were produced by immunoSEQ multiplex PCR, yet TCRdb's version contains in-frame clones alone and is incomplete. Seen here are approximately 320,000 clones, 87% observed once, and the top ten hold 8% to 9.5%. This clone appeared once. CDR1 and CDR2 from the germline V gene are LGHNA and YSLEER. Trimming cost V 0 bases and J 8 bases, with 16 bases left between them. The CDR3 contains 15 residues. Sequenced material: PBMCs or T cells enriched from blood (not recorded which). The V call is TRBV4-3, the J call TRBJ1-2, with D possibly being TRBD1 (5 bases). This clonotype was sampled from a woman younger than 30 who had recovered from COVID-19. DNA for the CDR3: TGCGCCAGCAGCCAAGAGGTTGGGGCCCCCGGAGGCTACACCTTC. Translating gives CASSQEVGAPGGYTF.